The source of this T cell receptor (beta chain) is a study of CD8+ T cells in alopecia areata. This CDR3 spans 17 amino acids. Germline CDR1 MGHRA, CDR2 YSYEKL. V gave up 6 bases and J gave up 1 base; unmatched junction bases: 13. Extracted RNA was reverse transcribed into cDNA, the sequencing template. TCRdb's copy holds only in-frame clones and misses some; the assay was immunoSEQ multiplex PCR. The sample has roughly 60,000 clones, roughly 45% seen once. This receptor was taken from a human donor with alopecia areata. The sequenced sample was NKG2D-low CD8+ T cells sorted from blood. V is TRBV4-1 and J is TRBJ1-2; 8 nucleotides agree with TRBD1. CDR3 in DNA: TGCGCCAGCAGACCTGTAGGGACAGGACAGCTTAACTATGGCTACACCTTC. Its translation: CASRPVGTGQLNYGYTF.